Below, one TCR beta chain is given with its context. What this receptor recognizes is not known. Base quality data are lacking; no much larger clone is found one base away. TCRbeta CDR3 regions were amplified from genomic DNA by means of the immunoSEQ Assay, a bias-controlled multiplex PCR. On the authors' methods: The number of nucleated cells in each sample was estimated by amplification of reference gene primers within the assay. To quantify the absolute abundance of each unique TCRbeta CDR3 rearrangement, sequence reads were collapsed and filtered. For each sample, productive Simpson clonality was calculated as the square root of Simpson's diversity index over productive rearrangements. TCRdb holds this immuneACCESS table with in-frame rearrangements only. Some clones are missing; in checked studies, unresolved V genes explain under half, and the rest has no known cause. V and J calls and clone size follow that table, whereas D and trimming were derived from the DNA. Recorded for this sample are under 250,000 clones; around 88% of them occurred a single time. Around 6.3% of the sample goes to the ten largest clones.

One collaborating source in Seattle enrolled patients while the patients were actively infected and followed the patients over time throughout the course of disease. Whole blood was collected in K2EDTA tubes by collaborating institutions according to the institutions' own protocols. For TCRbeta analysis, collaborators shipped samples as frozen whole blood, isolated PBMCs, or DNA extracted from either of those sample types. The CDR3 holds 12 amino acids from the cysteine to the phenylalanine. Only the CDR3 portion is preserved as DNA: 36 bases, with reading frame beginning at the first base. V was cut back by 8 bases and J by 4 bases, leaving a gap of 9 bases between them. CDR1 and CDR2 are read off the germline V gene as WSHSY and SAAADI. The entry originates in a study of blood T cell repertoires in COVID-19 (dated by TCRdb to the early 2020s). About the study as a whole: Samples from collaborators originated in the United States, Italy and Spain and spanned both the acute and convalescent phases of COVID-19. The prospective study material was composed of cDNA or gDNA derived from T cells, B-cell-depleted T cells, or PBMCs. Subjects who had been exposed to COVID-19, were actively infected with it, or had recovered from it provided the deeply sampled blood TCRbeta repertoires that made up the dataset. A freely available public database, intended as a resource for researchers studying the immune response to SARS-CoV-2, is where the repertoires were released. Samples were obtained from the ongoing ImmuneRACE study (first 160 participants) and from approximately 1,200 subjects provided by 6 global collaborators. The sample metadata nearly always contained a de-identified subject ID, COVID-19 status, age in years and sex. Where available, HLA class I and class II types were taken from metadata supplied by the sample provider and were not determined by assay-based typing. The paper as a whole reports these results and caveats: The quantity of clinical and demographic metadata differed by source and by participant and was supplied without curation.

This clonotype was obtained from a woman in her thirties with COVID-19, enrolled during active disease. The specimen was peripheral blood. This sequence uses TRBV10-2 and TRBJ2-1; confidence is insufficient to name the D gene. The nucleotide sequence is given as TGCGCCAGCCAGGCAAGATACAATGAGCAGTTCTTC. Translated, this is CASQARYNEQFF.